The next 11 T cell receptor beta chains were all read from a single sample in a study of T cells in Graves' hyperthyroidism and ophthalmopathy. RNA transcripts served as the template for amplifying TCR beta CDR3 regions. HTBI primers were employed in a first-round RT-PCR of the TCR CDR3. One entry per CDR3 protein, called by TCRdb with MiXCR from the multiplex PCR reads. This table holds around 570,000 distinct CDR3 sequences, roughly 21% found once. The source material was blood. The receptor source for this set is a man aged 40-55 years with Graves' ophthalmopathy.

The CDR3: CSARDRQGKDTQYF. Here the CDR3 DNA reads TGCAGTGCTAGAGATCGACAGGGGAAAGATACGCAGTATTTT. V gene TRBV20-1 combines with J gene TRBJ2-3; 8 bases map to TRBD1. The CDR3 is 14 residues long. Germline-derived CDR1 and CDR2 are DFQATT and SNEGSKA (reference sequence). The junction had 4 bases not matched to a gene; V was cut back by 0 bases and J by 5 bases.

This sequence joins TRBV5-1 and TRBJ2-3; D call uncertain. CDR3 length equals 15 residues. V shed 0 bases and J shed 2 bases, with 10 bases lying between them. Germline CDR1 reads SGHRS; CDR2 reads YFSETQ. The CDR3 nucleotides are TGCGCCAGCAGCTTGGACAGAGACCTCACAGATACGCAGTATTTT. Translating gives CASSLDRDLTDTQYF.

This CDR3 is CARTGDNTEAFF. In DNA form, the CDR3 reads TGTGCCAGGACAGGCGATAACACTGAAGCTTTCTTT. The rearrangement uses TRBV2 and TRBJ1-1; perhaps TRBD1 as D (6 bases). The CDR3 is 12 amino acids. CDR1 is SNHLY and CDR2 is FYNNEI in the germline V gene. The V end was cut by 9 bases, the J end by 2 bases, with 10 bases between.

This clonotype was counted only a few times. The CDR3 DNA reads TGTGCCTCCAAACCTCAGGGTCCTGGAAACACCATATATTTT. It translates to CASKPQGPGNTIYF. The rearrangement joins TRBV7-9 to TRBJ1-3; weak D call: TRBD1 (5 bases). Trimming shortened V by 11 bases and J by 2 bases, and 16 bases separated the two germline ends. This CDR3 comprises 14 residues. CDR1 is SEHNR and CDR2 is FQNEAQ in the germline V gene (reference sequence).

This clonotype showed up just once. The chain uses TRBV5-1 and TRBJ1-2, with TRBD1 matching over 9 bases. V lost 0 bases to trimming and J lost 7 bases; unmatched junction nucleotides: 7. Looked up from germline, CDR1 is SGHRS and CDR2 is YFSETQ. The CDR3 runs to 15 residues. The CDR3 sequence: CASSLALTGGSGYTF. In DNA form, the CDR3 reads TGCGCCAGCAGCTTGGCCCTAACAGGGGGCTCTGGCTACACCTTC.

This chain connects TRBV4-1 to TRBJ1-5; D uncertain. Germline-derived CDR1 and CDR2 are MGHRA and YSYEKL. The CDR3 loop spans 15 amino acids. V gave up 0 bases and J gave up 2 bases, with 8 bases separating them. The CDR3: CASSQEGSRNQPQHF. The CDR3 DNA sequence: TGCGCCAGCAGCCAAGAAGGGTCCCGCAATCAGCCCCAGCATTTT.

This chain connects TRBV12-5 to TRBJ2-5, with 8 bases that match TRBD1. The CDR3 is 14 residues long. With 7 bases clipped from V and 5 bases from J, the junction kept 9 bases outside the gene matches. CDR1 is LGHNT and CDR2 is FRNRAP in the germline V gene. CDR3 in DNA: TGTGCTAGTGCCCCCCCAGGGGGCGGGGAGACCCAGTACTTC. Its protein is CASAPPGGGETQYF. Filled out from reference TRBV12-5 and TRBJ2-5, the complete variable domain reads DARVTQTPRHKVTEMGQEVTMRCQPILGHNTVFWYRQTMMQGLELLAYFRNRAPLDDSGMPKDRFSAEMPDATLATLKIQPSEPRDSAVYFCASAPPGGGETQYFGPGTRLLVL.

Comments on this clonotype: This may come from a read error, since a much larger clone is one base off. The chain uses TRBV20-1 and TRBJ2-7; 11 positions match TRBD2. The CDR3 contains 15 residues. Germline V gene lookup returns CDR1 DFQATT and CDR2 SNEGSKA (reference sequence). With 6 bases clipped from V and 6 bases from J, the junction kept 13 bases outside the gene matches. CDR3: CSATWGLAGGSEQYF. The CDR3 nucleotides read TGCAGTGCCACCTGGGGCCTAGCGGGAGGAAGCGAGCAGTACTTC.

The chain couples TRBV29-1 to TRBJ2-1; 7 bases map to TRBD2. Looked up from germline, CDR1 is SQVTM and CDR2 is ANQGSEA. The CDR3 has 13 amino acids. V lost 3 bases, J lost 7 bases, and 6 bases stayed unmatched. The CDR3 loop reads CSVDSGNRNEQFF. CDR3 nucleotide sequence: TGCAGCGTTGACAGCGGGAATCGGAATGAGCAGTTCTTC.

This chain connects TRBV7-2 to TRBJ2-7; 7 nucleotides line up with TRBD1. Losses at the gene ends were 5 bases for V and 0 bases for J; bases not matched to a gene: 4. The V gene's germline CDR1 is SGHTA and CDR2 FQGNSA. The CDR3 totals 14 residues. The CDR3 spells CASSGTEPSYEQYF. CDR3 nucleotide sequence: TGTGCCAGCAGCGGGACAGAACCCTCCTACGAGCAGTACTTC.

The chain joins TRBV5-1 to TRBJ1-1, with TRBD1 matching over 9 bases. Germline V gene sequence: CDR1 SGHRS, CDR2 YFSETQ. The CDR3 runs 14 residues. The V and J ends lost 4 bases and 3 bases, in that order; junction bases with no gene match: 4. CDR3 region: CASSATGGDTEAFF. In DNA, the CDR3 is TGCGCCAGCAGCGCGACAGGGGGGGACACTGAAGCTTTCTTT.